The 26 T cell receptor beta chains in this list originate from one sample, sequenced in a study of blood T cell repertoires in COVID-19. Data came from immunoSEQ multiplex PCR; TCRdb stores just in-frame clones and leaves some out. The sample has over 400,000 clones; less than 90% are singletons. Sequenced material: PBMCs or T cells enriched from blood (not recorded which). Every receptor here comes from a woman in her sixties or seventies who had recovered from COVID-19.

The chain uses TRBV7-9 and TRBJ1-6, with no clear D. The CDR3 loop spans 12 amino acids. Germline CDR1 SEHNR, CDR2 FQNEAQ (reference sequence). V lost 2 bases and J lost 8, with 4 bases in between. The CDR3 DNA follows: TGTGCCAGCAGCTTATATGATTCACCCCTCCACTTT. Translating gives CASSLYDSPLHF.

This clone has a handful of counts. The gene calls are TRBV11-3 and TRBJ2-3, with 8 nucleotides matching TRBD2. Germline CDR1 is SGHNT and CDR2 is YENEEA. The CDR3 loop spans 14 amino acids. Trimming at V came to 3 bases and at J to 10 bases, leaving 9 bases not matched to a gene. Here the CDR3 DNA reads TGTGCCAGCAGCTTCACCGGGGGGGCCGACCCGCAGTATTTT. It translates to CASSFTGGADPQYF.

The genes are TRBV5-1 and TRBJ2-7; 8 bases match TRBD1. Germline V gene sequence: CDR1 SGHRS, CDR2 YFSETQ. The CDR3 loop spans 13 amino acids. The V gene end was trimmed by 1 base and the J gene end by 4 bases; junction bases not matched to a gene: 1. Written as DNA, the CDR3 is TGCGCCAGCAGCTTGTGGACAGGGTACGAGCAGTACGTC. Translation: CASSLWTGYEQYV.

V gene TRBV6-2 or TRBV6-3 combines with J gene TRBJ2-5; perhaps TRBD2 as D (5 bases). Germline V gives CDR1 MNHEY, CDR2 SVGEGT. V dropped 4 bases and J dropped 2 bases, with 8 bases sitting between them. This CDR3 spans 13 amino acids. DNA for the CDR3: TGTGCCAGCAGTTCTCGGGGACAAGAGACCCAGTACTTC. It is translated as CASSSRGQETQYF.

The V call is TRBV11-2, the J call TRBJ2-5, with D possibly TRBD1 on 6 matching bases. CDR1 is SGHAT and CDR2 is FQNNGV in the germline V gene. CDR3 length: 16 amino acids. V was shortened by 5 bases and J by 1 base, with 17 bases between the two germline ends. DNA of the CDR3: TGTGCCAGCAGCCCTCGCGGGTGGGGGCCCCAAGAGACCCAGTACTTC. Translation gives CASSPRGWGPQETQYF.

CDR3 bases: TGTGCCAGCACCTTCCGGACAGGGGGAAAAGGAAACACCATATATTTT. It codes for CASTFRTGGKGNTIYF. The rearrangement links TRBV11-3 to TRBJ1-3, with TRBD1 matching 10 bases. J gave up 4 bases and V 7 bases, and 10 bases lay outside the gene matches. This CDR3 contains 16 residues. Germline V gives CDR1 SGHNT, CDR2 YENEEA. The full variable domain, with the rest looked up from reference TRBV11-3 and TRBJ1-3, is EAGVVQSPRYKIIEKKQPVAFWCNPISGHNTLYWYLQNLGQGPELLIRYENEEAVDDSQLPKDRFSAERLKGVDSTLKIQPAELGDSAVYLCASTFRTGGKGNTIYFGEGSWLTVV.

The CDR3 reads CASSLAHIGDFGYTF. For the CDR3, the DNA is TGTGCCAGCAGCTTAGCCCATATCGGGGACTTTGGCTACACCTTC. The genes are TRBV11-2 and TRBJ1-2, with a tentative D call TRBD1 (5 bases). In germline, CDR1 is SGHAT, CDR2 FQNNGV. CDR3 length: 15 amino acids. V was trimmed by 1 base and J by 7 bases, leaving 16 bases between them.

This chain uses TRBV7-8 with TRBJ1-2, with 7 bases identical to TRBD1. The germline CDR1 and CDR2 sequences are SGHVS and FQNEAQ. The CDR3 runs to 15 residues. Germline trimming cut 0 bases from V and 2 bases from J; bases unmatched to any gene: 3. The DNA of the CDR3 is TGTGCCAGCAGCTTAGCTAGGGGGCGAAACTATGGCTACACCTTC. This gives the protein CASSLARGRNYGYTF.

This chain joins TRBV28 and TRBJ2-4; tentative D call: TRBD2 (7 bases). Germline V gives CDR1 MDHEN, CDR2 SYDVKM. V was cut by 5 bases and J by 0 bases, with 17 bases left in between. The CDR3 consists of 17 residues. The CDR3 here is CASSPLGGALAKNIQYF. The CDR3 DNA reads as TGTGCCAGCAGTCCCCTGGGGGGGGCCCTAGCCAAAAACATTCAGTACTTC.

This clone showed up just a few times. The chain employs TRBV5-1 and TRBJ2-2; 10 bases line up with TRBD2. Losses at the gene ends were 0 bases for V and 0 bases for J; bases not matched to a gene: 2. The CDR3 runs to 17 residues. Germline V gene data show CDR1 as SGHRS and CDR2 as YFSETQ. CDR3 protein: CASSLGLAGANTGELFF. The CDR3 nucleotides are TGCGCCAGCAGCTTGGGGCTAGCGGGGGCGAACACCGGGGAGCTGTTTTTT.

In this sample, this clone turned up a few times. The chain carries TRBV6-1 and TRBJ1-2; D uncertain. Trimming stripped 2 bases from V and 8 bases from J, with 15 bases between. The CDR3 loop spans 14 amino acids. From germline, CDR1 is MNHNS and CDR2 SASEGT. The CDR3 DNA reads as TGTGCCAGCAGTGAAAATTTTAGTAGCAAGGGCTACACCTTC. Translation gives CASSENFSSKGYTF.

The CDR3 sequence: CASSWAGSSNYGYTF. CDR3 DNA: TGTGCCAGCAGCTGGGCAGGTTCCTCTAACTATGGCTACACCTTC. This chain uses TRBV7-2 with TRBJ1-2, with D uncertain. The CDR3 has 15 amino acids. V was clipped by 4 bases and J by 0 bases, with 12 bases between them. The V gene's germline CDR1 is SGHTA and CDR2 FQGNSA.

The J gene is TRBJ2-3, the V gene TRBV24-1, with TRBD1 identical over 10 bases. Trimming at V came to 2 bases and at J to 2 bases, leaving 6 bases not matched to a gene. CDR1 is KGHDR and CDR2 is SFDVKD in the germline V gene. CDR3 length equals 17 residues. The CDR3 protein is CATSDSPGTGDTDTQYF. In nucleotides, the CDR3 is TGTGCCACCAGTGATTCCCCCGGGACAGGGGACACAGATACGCAGTATTTT.

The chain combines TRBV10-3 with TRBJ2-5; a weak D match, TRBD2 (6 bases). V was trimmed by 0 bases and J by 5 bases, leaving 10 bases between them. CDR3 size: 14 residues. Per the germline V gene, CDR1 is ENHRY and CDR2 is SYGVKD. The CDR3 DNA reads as TGTGCCATCAGTGAGTCAAGGGCGGGGGAGACCCAGTACTTC. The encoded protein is CAISESRAGETQYF.

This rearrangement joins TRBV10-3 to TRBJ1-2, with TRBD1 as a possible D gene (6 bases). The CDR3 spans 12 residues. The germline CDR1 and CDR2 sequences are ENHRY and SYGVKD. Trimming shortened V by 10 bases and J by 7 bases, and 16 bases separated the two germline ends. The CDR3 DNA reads TGTGCCACGGAGGGGGGGATGCGTGGCTACACCTTC. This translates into CATEGGMRGYTF.

The DNA for the CDR3 is TGTGCCAGCAGCTCGAAGCGGGGCCTACACACAGATACGCAGTATTTT. Its translation is CASSSKRGLHTDTQYF. J is TRBJ2-3 and V is TRBV3-1 (or the pseudogene TRBV3-2); TRBD2 aligns across 7 bases. Unmatched junction bases numbered 10, after V lost 5 bases and J lost 2 bases. This CDR3 has 16 residues. Germline assignment: CDR1 LGHDT and CDR2 YNNKEL (reference sequence).

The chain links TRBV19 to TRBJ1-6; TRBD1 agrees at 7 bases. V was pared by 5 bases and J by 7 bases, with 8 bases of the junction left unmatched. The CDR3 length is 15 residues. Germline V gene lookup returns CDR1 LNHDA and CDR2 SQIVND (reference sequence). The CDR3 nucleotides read TGTGCCAGTAGTTCGTTACAGGGACAGAATTCACCCCTCCACTTT. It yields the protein CASSSLQGQNSPLHF.

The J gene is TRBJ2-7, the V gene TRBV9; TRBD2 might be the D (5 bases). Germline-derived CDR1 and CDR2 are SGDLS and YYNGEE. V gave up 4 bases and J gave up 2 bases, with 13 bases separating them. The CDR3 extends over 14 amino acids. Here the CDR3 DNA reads TGTGCCAGCAGCCCACGTGAGGGTCCCTACGAGCAGTACTTC. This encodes CASSPREGPYEQYF. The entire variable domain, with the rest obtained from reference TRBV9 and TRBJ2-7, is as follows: DSGVTQTPKHLITATGQRVTLRCSPRSGDLSVYWYQQSLDQGLQFLIQYYNGEERAKGNILERFSAQQFPDLHSELNLSSLELGDSALYFCASSPREGPYEQYFGPGTRLTVT.

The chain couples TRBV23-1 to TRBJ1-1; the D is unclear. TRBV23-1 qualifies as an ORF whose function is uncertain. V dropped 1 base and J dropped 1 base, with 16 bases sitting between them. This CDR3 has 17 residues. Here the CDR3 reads CASSQFHGEAPNTEAFF. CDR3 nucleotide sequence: TGCGCCAGCAGTCAATTTCATGGAGAAGCCCCGAACACTGAAGCTTTCTTT.

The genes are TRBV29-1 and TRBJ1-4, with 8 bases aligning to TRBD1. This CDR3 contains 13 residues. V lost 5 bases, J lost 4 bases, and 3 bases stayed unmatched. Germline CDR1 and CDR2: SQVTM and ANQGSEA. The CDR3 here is CSVMDRDNEKLFF. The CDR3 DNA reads TGCAGCGTTATGGACAGGGATAATGAAAAACTGTTTTTT.

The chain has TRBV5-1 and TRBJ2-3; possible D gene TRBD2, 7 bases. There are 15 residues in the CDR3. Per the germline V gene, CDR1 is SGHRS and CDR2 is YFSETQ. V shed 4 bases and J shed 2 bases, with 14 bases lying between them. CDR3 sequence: CASSPPGGATDTQYF. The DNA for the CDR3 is TGCGCCAGCAGCCCTCCTGGGGGGGCCACAGATACGCAGTATTTT.

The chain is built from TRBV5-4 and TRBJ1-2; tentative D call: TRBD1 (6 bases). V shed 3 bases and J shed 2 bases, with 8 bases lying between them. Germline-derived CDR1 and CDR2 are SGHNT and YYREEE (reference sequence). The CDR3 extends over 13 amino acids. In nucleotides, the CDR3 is TGTGCCAGCAGCTATGACAGGAACTATGGCTACACCTTC. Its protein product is CASSYDRNYGYTF.

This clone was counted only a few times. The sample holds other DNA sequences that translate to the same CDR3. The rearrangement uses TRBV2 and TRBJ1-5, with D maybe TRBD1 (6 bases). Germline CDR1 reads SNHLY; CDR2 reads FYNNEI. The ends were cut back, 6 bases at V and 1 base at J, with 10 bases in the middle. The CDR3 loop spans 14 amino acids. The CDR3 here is CASSPQGSNQPQHF. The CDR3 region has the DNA TGTGCCAGCAGCCCCCAGGGGAGCAATCAGCCCCAGCATTTT.

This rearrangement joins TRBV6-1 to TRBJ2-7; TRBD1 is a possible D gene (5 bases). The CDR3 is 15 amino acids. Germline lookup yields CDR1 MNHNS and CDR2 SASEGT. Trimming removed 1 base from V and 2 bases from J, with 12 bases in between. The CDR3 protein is CASSEGPGRAYEQYV. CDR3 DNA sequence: TGTGCCAGCAGTGAAGGGCCGGGCAGGGCCTACGAGCAGTACGTC.

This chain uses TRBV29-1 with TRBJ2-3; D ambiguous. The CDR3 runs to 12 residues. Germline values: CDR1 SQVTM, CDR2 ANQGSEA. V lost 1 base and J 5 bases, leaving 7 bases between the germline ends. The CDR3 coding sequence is TGCAGCGTTGAAGGGCCGGGAGATACGCAGTATTTT. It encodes CSVEGPGDTQYF.

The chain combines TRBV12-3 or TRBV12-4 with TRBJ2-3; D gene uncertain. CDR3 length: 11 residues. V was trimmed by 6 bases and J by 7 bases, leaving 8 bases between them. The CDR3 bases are TGTGCCAGCAGCGATTACTATACGCAGTATTTT. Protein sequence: CASSDYYTQYF.